What follows is one TCR beta chain and its context. Its antigen is currently unknown. The record originates from a study of beta chain features in type 1 diabetes. About the research overall: Sorted cells numbering roughly 100,000,000 were examined across all samples. Study-wide results and limits: Reads derived from cDNA could over-represent cells showing high TCR expression. There were fewer insertions and more deletions at the VDJ junctions of type 1 diabetes patients. The study found moderately but significantly shorter TCRB CDR3s in all four CD4+ subsets of Type 1 diabetes patients. Compared to healthy donors, patients appeared to have naive, central memory and Treg TCRB repertoires that were more alike.

Isolated RNA was reverse transcribed in full, so expressed TCRB transcripts were sequenced. Produced via immunoSEQ multiplex PCR; TCRdb's table is partial and in-frame only. The top ten clones hold 0.022% of a sample with 550,000 to 850,000 clones, under 15% of them seen once. Trimming pared 2 bases from V and 2 bases from J, leaving 0 bases between. In germline, CDR1 is SEHNR, CDR2 FQNEAQ (reference sequence). The CDR3 consists of 11 residues. This TCR was recovered from a man aged 18 to 35 with type 1 diabetes. The chain recombines TRBV7-9 with TRBJ1-2, with D uncertain. The sample comprised naive CD4+ T cells from blood. DNA of the CDR3: TGTGCCAGCAGCTTAAACTATGGCTACACCTTC. This codes for CASSLNYGYTF.